The 7 T cell receptor beta chains in this list originate from one sample, sequenced in a study of blood T cells in healthy people across ages. The second PCR ran about 6 to 12 cycles with a sample-barcoded 5' primer and J-beta primers. TCRdb called the 5' RACE reads again in MiXCR, with one record for every CDR3 protein. The table records fewer than 1,000,000 distinct CDR3 sequences, about 45% of them present only once. Sequencing was performed on blood. The receptors derive from a man at least 80 years old in good health.

This sequence joins TRBV9 and TRBJ2-1; the match to TRBD2 covers 14 bases. This CDR3 has 18 amino acids. V shed 3 bases and J 7 bases; nucleotides not matched to a gene: 12. CDR1 is SGDLS and CDR2 is YYNGEE in the germline V gene. CDR3 amino acids: CASSARISGTSGSNEQFF. In DNA, the CDR3 is TGTGCCAGCAGCGCTAGAATCTCCGGGACTAGCGGGAGTAATGAGCAGTTCTTC.

This clonotype was counted ten times or more. The chain couples TRBV29-1 to TRBJ2-7, with unresolved D. CDR1 and CDR2 (germline): SQVTM, ANQGSEA. There are 14 residues in the CDR3. Trimming shortened V by 4 bases and J by 1 base, and 14 bases separated the two germline ends. Written as DNA, the CDR3 is TGCAGCGTTGTCTGGGCAGCCCGTTCCTACGAGCAGTACTTC. Translating gives CSVVWAARSYEQYF.

The J gene is TRBJ2-7, the V gene TRBV5-1; 9 bases align to TRBD1. CDR1 SGHRS and CDR2 YFSETQ come from the germline V gene. Trimming removed 6 bases from V and 5 bases from J; junction bases left unmatched: 9. The CDR3 loop spans 14 amino acids. CDR3 sequence (DNA): TGCGCCAGCAAGTCCAGACAGGGGGTGAACGAGCAGTACTTC. Protein product: CASKSRQGVNEQYF.

This clonotype has a handful of counts. V usage is TRBV7-9 and J usage is TRBJ2-1; the match to TRBD2 covers 8 bases. The CDR3 totals 16 residues. With 4 bases clipped from V and 4 bases from J, the junction kept 9 bases outside the gene matches. Germline CDR1 is SEHNR and CDR2 is FQNEAQ (reference sequence). CDR3 loop: CASSSSGTRPYNEQFF. The CDR3 bases are TGTGCCAGCAGCTCCTCCGGGACTAGACCATACAATGAGCAGTTCTTC.

The chain is built from TRBV12-5 and TRBJ1-2, with 8 nucleotides matching TRBD1. The CDR3 runs 13 residues. The V gene's germline CDR1 is LGHNT and CDR2 FRNRAP. The junction had 8 bases not matched to a gene; V was cut back by 6 bases and J by 8 bases. DNA of the CDR3: TGTGCTAGTGGGATCACAGGGGGATCGGGCTACACCTTC. Its translation is CASGITGGSGYTF.

The chain has TRBV2 and TRBJ2-3; D may be TRBD2 (6 bases). Germline assignment: CDR1 SNHLY and CDR2 FYNNEI. Trimming cost V 2 bases and J 10 bases, with 10 bases left between them. CDR3 length equals 12 residues. DNA of the CDR3: TGTGCCAGCAGTGAACGGGGGATTTCGCAGTATTTT. Translation: CASSERGISQYF.

There are a few counts of this clonotype. The rearrangement links TRBV5-1 to TRBJ2-1, with D perhaps being TRBD1 or TRBD2 (5 bases each). Trimming cost V 4 bases and J 10 bases, with 18 bases left between them. This CDR3 is built from 14 residues. Germline CDR1 and CDR2: SGHRS and YFSETQ. This CDR3 reads CASSKNTGPGEQFF. In DNA form, the CDR3 reads TGCGCCAGCAGCAAAAACACGGGGCCCGGGGAGCAGTTCTTC.